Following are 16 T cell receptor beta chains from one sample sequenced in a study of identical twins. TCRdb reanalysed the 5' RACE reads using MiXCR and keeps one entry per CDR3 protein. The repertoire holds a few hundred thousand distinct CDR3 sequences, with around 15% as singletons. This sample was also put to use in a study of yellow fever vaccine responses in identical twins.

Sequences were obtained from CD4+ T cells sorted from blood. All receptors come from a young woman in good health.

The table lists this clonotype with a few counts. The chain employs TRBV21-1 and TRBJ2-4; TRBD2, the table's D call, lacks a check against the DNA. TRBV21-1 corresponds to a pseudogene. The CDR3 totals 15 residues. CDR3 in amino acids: CASSKRDLAKNIQYF. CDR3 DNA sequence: TGTGCCAGCAGCAAAAGGGACTTAGCCAAAAACATTCAGTACTTC.

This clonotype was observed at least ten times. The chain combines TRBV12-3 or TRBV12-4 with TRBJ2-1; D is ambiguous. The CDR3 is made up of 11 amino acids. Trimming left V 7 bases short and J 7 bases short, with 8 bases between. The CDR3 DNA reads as TGTGCCAGCACTTCAATGAATGAGCAGTTCTTC. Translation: CASTSMNEQFF.

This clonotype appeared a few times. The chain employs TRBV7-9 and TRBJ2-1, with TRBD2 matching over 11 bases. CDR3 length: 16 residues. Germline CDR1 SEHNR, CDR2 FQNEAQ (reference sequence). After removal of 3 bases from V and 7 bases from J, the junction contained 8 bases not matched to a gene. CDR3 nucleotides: TGTGCCAGCAGCTTGTCACTAGCGGGGGCGAGAAATGAGCAGTTCTTC. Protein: CASSLSLAGARNEQFF.

The DNA for the CDR3 is TGTGCCAGCAGGGCCCGGGAGCCCTACGAGCAGTACTTC. Translation gives CASRAREPYEQYF. The chain recombines TRBV2 with TRBJ2-7; tentatively, D is TRBD2 (6 bases). Trimming pared 6 bases from V and 2 bases from J, leaving 11 bases between. This CDR3 has 13 residues. Germline-derived CDR1 and CDR2 are SNHLY and FYNNEI.

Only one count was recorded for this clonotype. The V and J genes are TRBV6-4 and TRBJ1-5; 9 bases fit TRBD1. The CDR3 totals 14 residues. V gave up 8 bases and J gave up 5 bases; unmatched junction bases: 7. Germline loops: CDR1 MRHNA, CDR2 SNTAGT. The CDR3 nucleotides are TGTGCCAGCGGCCCACAGGGGGCGGATCAGCCCCAGCATTTT. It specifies CASGPQGADQPQHF.

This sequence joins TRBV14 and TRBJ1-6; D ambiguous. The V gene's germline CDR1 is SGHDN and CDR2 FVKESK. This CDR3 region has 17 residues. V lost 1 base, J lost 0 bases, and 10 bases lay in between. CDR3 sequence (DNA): TGTGCCAGCAGCCAAGTTATGGGGAGCTCCTATAATTCACCCCTCCACTTT. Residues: CASSQVMGSSYNSPLHF.

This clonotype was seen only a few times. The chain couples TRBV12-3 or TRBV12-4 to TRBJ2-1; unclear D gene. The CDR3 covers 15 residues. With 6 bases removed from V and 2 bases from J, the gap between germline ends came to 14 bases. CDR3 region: CASRTSGPPYNEQFF. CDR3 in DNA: TGTGCCAGCAGAACTTCCGGGCCTCCCTACAATGAGCAGTTCTTC.

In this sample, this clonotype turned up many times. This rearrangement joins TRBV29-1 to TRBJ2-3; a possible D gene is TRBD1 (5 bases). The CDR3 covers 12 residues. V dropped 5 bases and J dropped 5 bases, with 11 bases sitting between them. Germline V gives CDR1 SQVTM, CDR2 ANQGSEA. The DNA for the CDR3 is TGCAGCGTTTCCGCAGGGAAAGATACGCAGTATTTT. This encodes CSVSAGKDTQYF.

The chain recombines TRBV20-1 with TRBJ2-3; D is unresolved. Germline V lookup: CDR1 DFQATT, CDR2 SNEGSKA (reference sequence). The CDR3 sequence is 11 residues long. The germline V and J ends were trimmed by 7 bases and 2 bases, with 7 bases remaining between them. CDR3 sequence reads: CSGRATDTQYF. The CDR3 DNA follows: TGCAGTGGACGGGCCACAGATACGCAGTATTTT.

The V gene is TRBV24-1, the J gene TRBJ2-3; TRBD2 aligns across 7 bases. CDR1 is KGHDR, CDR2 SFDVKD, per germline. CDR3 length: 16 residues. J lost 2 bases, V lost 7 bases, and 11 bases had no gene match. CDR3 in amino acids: CATSRDYPSPTDTQYF. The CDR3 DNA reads TGTGCCACCAGCCGGGACTACCCATCCCCCACAGATACGCAGTATTTT.

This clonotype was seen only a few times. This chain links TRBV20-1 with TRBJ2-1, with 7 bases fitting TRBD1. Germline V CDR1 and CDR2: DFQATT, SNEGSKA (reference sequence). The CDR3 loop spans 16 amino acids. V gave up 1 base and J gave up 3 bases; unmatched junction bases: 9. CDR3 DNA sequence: TGCAGTGCTAGAGGCTTTACAGGGGACAACTACAATGAGCAGTTCTTC. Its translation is CSARGFTGDNYNEQFF.

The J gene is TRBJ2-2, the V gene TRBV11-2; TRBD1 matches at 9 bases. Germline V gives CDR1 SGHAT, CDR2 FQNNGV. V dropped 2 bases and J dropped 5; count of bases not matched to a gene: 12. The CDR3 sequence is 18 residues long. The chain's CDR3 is CASSLSIADRGRTGELFF. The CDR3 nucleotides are TGTGCCAGCAGCTTAAGTATTGCGGACAGGGGCCGGACCGGGGAGCTGTTTTTT.

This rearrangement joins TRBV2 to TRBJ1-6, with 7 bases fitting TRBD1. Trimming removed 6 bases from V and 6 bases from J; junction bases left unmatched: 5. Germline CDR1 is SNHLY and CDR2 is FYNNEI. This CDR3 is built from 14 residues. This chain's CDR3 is CASRPGQTNSPLHF. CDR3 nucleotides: TGTGCCAGCAGGCCGGGACAGACTAATTCACCCCTCCACTTT.

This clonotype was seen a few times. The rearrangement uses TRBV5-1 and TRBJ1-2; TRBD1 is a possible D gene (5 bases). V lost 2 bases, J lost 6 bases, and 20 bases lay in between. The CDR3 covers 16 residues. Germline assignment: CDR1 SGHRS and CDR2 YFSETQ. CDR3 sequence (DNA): TGCGCCAGCAGCTTTAGGGGAACGGACGGAAGAGATGGCTACACCTTC. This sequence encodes CASSFRGTDGRDGYTF.

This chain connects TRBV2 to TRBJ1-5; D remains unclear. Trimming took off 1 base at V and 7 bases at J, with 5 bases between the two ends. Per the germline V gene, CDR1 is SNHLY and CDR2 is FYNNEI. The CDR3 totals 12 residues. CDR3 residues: CASSEEGQPQHF. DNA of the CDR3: TGTGCCAGCAGTGAAGAAGGGCAGCCCCAGCATTTT.

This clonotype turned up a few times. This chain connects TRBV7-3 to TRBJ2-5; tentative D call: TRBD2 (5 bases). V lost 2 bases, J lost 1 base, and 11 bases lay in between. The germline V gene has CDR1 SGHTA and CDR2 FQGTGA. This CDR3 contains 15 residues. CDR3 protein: CASSLVPGLQETQYF. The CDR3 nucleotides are TGTGCCAGCAGCTTAGTACCAGGACTCCAAGAGACCCAGTACTTC.